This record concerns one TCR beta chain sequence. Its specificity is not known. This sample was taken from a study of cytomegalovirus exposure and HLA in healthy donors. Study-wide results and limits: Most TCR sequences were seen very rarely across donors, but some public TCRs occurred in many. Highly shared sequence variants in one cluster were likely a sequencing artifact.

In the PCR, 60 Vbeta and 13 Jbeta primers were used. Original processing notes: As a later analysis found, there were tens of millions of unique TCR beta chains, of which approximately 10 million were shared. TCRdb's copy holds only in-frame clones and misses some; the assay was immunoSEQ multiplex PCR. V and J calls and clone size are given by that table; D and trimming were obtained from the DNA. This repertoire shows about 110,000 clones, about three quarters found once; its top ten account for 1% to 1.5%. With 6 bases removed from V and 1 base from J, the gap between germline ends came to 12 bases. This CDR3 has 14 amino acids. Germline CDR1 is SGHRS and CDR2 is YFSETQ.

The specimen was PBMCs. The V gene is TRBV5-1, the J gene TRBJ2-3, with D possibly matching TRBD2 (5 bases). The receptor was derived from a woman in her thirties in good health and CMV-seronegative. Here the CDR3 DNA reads TGCGCCAGCAAGAGGGAAATGCGCACAGATACGCAGTATTTT. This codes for CASKREMRTDTQYF. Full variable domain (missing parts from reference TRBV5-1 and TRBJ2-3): KAGVTQTPRYLIKTRGQQVTLSCSPISGHRSVSWYQQTPGQGLQFLFEYFSETQRNKGNFPGRFSGRQFSNSRSEMNVSTLELGDSALYLCASKREMRTDTQYFGPGTRLTVL.